This TCR beta chain originates from a study of memory CD4+ T cells and cytomegalovirus serostatus. CDR1 and CDR2 from the germline V gene are MNHEY and SMNVEV (reference sequence). V gave up 8 bases and J gave up 7 bases, with 17 bases separating them. This CDR3 has 13 residues. The sort gate was single viable CD3+CD4+CD8-CD45RO+ cells for memory CD4+ T cells. Sequencing was performed with immunoSEQ multiplex PCR; in TCRdb, only in-frame clones are kept and a portion is missing. This sample carries 75,000 to 90,000 clones, around 80% of them seen once, and the ten largest clones take roughly 0.79%. Sequencing input: memory CD4+ T cells from blood. The chain links TRBV27 to TRBJ1-2, with a tentative D call TRBD1 (5 bases). This TCR was sampled from an adult in good health and CMV-seronegative. The CDR3 DNA follows: TGTGCCAGCGCACCCCGCAGGGCGGGTGGCTACACCTTC. Amino acids: CASAPRRAGGYTF.